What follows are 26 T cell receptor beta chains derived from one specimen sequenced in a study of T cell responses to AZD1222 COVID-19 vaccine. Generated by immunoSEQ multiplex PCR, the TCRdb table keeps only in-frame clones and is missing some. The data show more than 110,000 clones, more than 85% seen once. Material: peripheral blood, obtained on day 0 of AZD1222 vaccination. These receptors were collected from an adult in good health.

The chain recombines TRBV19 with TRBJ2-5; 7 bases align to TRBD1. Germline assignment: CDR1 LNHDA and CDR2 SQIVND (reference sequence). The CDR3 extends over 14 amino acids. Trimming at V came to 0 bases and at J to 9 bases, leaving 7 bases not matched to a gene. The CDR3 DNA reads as TGTGCCAGTAGTATAGATCCGCAGGGGGTGGCCCAGTACTTC. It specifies CASSIDPQGVAQYF.

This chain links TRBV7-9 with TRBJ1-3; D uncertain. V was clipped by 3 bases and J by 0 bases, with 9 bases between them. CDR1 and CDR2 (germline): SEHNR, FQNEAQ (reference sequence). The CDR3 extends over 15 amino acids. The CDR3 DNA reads TGTGCCAGCAGCTTTAGAGAGGTCTCTGGAAACACCATATATTTT. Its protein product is CASSFREVSGNTIYF.

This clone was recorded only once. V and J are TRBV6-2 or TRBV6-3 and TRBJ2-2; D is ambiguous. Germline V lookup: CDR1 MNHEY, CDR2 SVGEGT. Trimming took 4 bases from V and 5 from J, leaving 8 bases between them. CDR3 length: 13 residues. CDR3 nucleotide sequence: TGTGCCAGCAGTTTATGGCGAACCGGGGAGCTGTTTTTT. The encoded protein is CASSLWRTGELFF.

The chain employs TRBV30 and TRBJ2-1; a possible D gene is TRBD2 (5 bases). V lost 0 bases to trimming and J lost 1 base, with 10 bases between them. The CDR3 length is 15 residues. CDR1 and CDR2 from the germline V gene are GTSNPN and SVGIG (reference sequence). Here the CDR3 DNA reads TGTGCCTGGAGTGTAGGCCCGGGATCCTACAATGAGCAGTTCTTC. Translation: CAWSVGPGSYNEQFF.

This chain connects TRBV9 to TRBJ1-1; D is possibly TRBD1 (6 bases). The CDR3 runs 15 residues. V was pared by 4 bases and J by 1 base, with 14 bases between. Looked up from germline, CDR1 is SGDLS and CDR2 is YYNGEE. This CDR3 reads CASSLRTVPNTEAFF. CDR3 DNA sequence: TGTGCCAGCAGCCTAAGGACAGTTCCGAACACTGAAGCTTTCTTT. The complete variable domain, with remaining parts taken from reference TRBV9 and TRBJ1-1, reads DSGVTQTPKHLITATGQRVTLRCSPRSGDLSVYWYQQSLDQGLQFLIQYYNGEERAKGNILERFSAQQFPDLHSELNLSSLELGDSALYFCASSLRTVPNTEAFFGQGTRLTVV.

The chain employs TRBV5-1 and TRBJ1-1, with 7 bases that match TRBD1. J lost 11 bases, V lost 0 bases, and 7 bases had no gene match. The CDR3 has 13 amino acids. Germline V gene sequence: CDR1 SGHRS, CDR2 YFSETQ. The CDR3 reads CASSLEGAIAAFF. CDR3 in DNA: TGCGCCAGCAGCTTGGAGGGGGCGATTGCGGCTTTCTTT.

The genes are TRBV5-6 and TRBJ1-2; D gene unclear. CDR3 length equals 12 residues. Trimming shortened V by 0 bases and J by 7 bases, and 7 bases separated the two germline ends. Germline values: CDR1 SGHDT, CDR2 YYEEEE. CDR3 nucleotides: TGTGCCAGCAGCTTGGCCGGCGGTGGCTACACCTTC. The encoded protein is CASSLAGGGYTF.

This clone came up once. The CDR3: CASSLWNDRADGYTF. The CDR3 DNA is TGCGCCAGCAGCTTGTGGAATGACAGGGCGGACGGCTACACCTTC. The chain is built from TRBV5-1 and TRBJ1-2; 7 bases fit TRBD1. Germline loops: CDR1 SGHRS, CDR2 YFSETQ. After removal of 1 base from V and 8 bases from J, the junction contained 11 bases not matched to a gene. CDR3 length: 15 amino acids.

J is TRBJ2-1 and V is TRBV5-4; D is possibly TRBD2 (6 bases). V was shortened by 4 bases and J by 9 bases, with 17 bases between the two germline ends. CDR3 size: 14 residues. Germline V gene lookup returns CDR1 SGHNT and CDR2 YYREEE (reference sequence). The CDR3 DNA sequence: TGTGCCAGCAGCGCAGAAGACTACGGGAGTGAGCAGTTCTTC. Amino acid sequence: CASSAEDYGSEQFF. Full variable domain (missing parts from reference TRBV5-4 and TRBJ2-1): ETGVTQSPTHLIKTRGQQVTLRCSSQSGHNTVSWYQQALGQGPQFIFQYYREEENGRGNFPPRFSGLQFPNYSSELNVNALELDDSALYLCASSAEDYGSEQFFGPGTRLTVL.

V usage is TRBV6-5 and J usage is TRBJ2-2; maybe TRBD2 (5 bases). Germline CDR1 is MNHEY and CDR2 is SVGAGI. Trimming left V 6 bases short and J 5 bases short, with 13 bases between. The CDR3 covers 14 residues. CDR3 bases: TGTGCCAGCAGCCTGAATAGGAGGACCGGGGAGCTGTTTTTT. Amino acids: CASSLNRRTGELFF.

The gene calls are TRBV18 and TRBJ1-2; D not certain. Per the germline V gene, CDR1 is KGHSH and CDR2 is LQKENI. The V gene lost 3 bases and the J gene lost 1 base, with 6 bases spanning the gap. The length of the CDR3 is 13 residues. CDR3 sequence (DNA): TGTGCCAGCTCACCGGGCAATAACTATGGCTACACCTTC. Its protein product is CASSPGNNYGYTF.

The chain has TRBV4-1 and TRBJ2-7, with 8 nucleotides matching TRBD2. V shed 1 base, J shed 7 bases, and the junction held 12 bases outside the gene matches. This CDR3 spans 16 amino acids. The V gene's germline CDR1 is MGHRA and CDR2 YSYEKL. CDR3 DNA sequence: TGCGCCAGCAGCCAAGCGGGCGGGAGGACTGAGCGGGAGCAGTACTTC. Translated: CASSQAGGRTEREQYF.

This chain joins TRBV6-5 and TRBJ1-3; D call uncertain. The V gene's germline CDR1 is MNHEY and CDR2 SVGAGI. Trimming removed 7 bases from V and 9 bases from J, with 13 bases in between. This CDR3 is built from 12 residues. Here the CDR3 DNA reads TGTGCCAGCACCACCGGGCGGGGCACCATATATTTT. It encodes CASTTGRGTIYF.

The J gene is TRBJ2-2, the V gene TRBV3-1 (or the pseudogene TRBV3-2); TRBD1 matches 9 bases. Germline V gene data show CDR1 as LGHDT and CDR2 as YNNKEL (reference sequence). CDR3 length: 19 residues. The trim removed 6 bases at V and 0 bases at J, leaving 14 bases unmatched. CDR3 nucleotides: TGTGCCAGCAGGGATAACAGGGGGCCCTTTGTCTCGAACACCGGGGAGCTGTTTTTT. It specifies CASRDNRGPFVSNTGELFF.

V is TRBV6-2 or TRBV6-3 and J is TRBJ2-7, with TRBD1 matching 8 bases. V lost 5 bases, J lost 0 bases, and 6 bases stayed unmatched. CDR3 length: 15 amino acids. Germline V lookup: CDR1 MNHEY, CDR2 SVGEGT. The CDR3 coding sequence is TGTGCCAGCAGTCCAAGGACAGGGTCCTCCTACGAGCAGTACTTC. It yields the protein CASSPRTGSSYEQYF.

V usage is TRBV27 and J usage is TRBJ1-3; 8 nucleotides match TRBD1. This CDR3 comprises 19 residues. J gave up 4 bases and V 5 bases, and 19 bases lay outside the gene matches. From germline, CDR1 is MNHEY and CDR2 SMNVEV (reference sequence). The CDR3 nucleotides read TGTGCCAGCAGTCCAGCTGGACAGGGAGGCTTCTCATACGGAAACACCATATATTTT. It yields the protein CASSPAGQGGFSYGNTIYF.

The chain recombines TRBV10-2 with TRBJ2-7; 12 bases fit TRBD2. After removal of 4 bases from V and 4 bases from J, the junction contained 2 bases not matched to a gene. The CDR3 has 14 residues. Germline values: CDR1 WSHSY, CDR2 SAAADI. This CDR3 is CASSGTSGRYEQYF. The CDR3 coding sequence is TGCGCCAGCAGTGGAACTAGCGGGAGGTACGAGCAGTACTTC.

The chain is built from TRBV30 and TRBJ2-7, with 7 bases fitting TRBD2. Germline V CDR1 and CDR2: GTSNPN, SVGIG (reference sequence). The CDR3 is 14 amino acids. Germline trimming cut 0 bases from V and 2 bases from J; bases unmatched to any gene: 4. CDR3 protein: CAWSVGAGTYEQYF. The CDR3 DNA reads TGTGCCTGGAGTGTAGGAGCGGGAACCTACGAGCAGTACTTC.

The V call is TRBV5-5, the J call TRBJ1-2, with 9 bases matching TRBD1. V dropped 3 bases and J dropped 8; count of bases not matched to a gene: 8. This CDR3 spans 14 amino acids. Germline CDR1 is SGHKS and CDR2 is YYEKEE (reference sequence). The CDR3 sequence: CASSYDRGSGGYTF. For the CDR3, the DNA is TGTGCCAGCAGCTATGACAGGGGGTCGGGAGGCTACACCTTC.

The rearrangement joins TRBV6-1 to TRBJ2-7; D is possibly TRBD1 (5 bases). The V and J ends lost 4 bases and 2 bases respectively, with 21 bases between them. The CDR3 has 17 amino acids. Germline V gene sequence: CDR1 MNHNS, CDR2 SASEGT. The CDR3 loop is CASSGPRQGSRTYEQYF. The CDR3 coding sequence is TGTGCCAGCAGTGGCCCCCGGCAGGGAAGTAGGACCTACGAGCAGTACTTC.

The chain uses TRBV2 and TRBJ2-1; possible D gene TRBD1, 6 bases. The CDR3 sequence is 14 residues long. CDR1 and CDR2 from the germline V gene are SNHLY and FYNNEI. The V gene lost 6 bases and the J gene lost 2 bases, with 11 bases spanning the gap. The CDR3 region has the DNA TGTGCCAGCAGATGGCAGGGGACCTACAATGAGCAGTTCTTC. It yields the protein CASRWQGTYNEQFF.

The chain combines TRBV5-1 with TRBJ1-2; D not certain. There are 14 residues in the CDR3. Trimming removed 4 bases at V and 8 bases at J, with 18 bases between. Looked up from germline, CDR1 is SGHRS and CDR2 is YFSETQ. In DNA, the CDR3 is TGCGCCAGCAGCCTGGCCCAGTCATCCCCAGGCTACACCTTC. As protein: CASSLAQSSPGYTF.

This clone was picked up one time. This CDR3 reads CARSQPGSKRETSYEQYF. The DNA for the CDR3 is TGTGCCAGAAGCCAGCCCGGCAGTAAGCGGGAAACCTCCTACGAGCAGTACTTC. This chain joins TRBV5-3 and TRBJ2-7; 7 nucleotides line up with TRBD2. TRBV5-3 is an open reading frame whose function is uncertain. Trimming took 4 bases from V and 0 from J; bases not matched to a gene: 16. The CDR3 length is 18 residues.

For the CDR3, the DNA is TGCGCCAGCAGCCAATTGACAGGGGAGATAGACGAGCAGTACTTC. This gives the protein CASSQLTGEIDEQYF. The gene calls are TRBV4-1 and TRBJ2-7, with 8 bases matching TRBD1. Unmatched junction bases numbered 8, after V lost 2 bases and J lost 5 bases. CDR1 is MGHRA and CDR2 is YSYEKL in the germline V gene. This CDR3 region has 15 residues.

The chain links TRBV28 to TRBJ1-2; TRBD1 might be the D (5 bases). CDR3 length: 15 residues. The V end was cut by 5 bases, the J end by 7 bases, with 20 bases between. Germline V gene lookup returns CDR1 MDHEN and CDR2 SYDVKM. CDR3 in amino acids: CASSLLGGGVSGYTF. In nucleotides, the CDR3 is TGTGCCAGCAGTCTCTTGGGGGGAGGTGTAAGTGGCTACACCTTC.

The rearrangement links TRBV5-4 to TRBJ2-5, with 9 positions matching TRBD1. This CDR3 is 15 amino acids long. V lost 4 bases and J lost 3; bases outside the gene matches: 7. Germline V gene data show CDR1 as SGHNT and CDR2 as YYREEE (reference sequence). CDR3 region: CASSLGGTGKETQYF. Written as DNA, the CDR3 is TGTGCCAGCAGCCTGGGGGGGACAGGGAAAGAGACCCAGTACTTC.